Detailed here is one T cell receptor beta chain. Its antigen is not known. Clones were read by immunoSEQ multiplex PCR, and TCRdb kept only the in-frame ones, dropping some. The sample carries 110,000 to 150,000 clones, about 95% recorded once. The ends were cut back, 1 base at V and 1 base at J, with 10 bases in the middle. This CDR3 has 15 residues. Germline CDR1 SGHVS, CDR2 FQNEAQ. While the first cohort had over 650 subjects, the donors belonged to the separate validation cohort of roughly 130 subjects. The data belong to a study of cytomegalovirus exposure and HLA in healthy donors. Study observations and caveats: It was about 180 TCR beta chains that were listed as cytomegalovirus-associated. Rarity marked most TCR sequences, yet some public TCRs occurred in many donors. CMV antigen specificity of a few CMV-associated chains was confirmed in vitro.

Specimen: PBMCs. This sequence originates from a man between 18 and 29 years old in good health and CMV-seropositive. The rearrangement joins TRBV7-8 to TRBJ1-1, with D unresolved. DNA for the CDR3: TGTGCCAGCAGCTTAGGCCGTGGGCAGAACACTGAAGCTTTCTTT. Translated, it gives CASSLGRGQNTEAFF.